This T cell receptor (beta chain) comes out of a study of OX40 agonist ivuxolimab in advanced cancers. Trimming pared 1 base from V and 5 bases from J, leaving 11 bases between. Germline V gene data show CDR1 as LGHNA and CDR2 as YSLEER. This CDR3 is 14 amino acids long. To note about this clone: Its antigen remains unknown.

Study conclusions and caveats: There was clonal expansion of CD4+ and CD8+ blood T cells by week 6 at 0.1 to 3.0 mg/kg.

Here immunoSEQ multiplex PCR was the method, and the copy in TCRdb shows in-frame clones only, minus some. The profile shows about 62,000 clones, roughly 80% of them singletons. The chain has TRBV4-3 and TRBJ2-5; D is unclear. The TCR sequence derives from an adult with an advanced solid tumor such as melanoma, head and neck, liver or kidney cancer. This material consisted of CD4+ or CD8+ T cells sorted from blood, taken in a trial of the OX40 agonist ivuxolimab. In nucleotides, the CDR3 is TGCGCCAGCAGCCAAGGGGTTGCCCGGGAGACCCAGTACTTC. Its protein product is CASSQGVARETQYF.